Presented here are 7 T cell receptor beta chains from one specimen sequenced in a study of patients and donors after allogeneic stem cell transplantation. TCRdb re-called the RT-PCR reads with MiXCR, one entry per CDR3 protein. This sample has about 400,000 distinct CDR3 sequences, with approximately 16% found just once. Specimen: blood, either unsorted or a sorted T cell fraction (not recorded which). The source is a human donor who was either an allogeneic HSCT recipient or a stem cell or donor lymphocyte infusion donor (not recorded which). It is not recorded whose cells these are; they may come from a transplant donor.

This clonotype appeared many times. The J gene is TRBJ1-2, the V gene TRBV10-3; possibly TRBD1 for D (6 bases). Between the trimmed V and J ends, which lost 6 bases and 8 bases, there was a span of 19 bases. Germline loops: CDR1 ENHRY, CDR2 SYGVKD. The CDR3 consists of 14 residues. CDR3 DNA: TGTGCCATCAGAAATGTGACAGGCGGAGGAGGCTACACCTTC. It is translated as CAIRNVTGGGGYTF.

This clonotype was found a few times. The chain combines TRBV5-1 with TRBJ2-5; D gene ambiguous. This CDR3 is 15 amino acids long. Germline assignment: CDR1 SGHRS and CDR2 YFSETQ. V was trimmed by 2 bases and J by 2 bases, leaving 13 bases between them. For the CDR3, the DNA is TGCGCCAGCAGCTTTTCCCCGAACCCGCAAGAGACCCAGTACTTC. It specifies CASSFSPNPQETQYF. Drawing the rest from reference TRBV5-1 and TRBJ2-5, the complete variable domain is KAGVTQTPRYLIKTRGQQVTLSCSPISGHRSVSWYQQTPGQGLQFLFEYFSETQRNKGNFPGRFSGRQFSNSRSEMNVSTLELGDSALYLCASSFSPNPQETQYFGPGTRLLVL.

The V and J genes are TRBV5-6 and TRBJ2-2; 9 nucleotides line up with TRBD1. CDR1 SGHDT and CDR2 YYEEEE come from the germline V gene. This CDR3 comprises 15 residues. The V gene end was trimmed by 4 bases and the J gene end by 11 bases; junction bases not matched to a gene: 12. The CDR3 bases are TGTGCCAGCAGCCAAGCCGGGACAGGGAGCAGAGAGCTGTTTTTT. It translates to CASSQAGTGSRELFF.

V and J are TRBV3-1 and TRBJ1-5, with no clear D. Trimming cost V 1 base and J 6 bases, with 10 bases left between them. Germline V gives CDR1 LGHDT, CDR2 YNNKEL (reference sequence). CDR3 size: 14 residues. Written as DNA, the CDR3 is TGTGCCAGCAGCCAAGCTACCGGGAGTCAGCCCCAGCATTTT. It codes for CASSQATGSQPQHF. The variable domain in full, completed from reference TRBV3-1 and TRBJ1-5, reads DTAVSQTPKYLVTQMGNDKSIKCEQNLGHDTMYWYKQDSKKFLKIMFSYNNKELIINETVPNRFSPKSPDKAHLNLHINSLELGDSAVYFCASSQATGSQPQHFGDGTRLSIL.

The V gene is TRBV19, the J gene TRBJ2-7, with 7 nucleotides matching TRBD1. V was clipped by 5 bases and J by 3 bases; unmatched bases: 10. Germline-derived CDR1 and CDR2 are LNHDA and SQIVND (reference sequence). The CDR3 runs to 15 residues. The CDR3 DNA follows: TGTGCCAGTAGTGCCACACAGGGGCCGTACTACGAGCAGTACTTC. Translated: CASSATQGPYYEQYF.

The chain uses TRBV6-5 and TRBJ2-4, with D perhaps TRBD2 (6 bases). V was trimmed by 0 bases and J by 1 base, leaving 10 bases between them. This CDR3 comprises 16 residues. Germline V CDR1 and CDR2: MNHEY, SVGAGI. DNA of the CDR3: TGTGCCAGCAGTTACTCGGGGGGTGGTGCCAAAAACATTCAGTACTTC. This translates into CASSYSGGGAKNIQYF.

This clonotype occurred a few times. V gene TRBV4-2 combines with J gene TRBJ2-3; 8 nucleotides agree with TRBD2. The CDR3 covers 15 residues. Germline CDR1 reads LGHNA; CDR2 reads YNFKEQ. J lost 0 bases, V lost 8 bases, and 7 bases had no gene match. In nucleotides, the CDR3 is TGTGCCAGCCGGGGGGGGGGAACTAGCACAGATACGCAGTATTTT. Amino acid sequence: CASRGGGTSTDTQYF.